The 21 T cell receptor beta chains below come from one sample, sequenced in a study of human T cells and chemical hapten exposure. TCRdb re-derived calls from the RACE reads in MiXCR, one entry per CDR3 protein. The sample contains under 400,000 distinct CDR3 sequences, approximately 5.1% of which appear only once. The sample's time point: pre-sensitization, week 0. Noted treatment: therapeutic diphenylcyclopropenone sensitization with weekly scalp DPC. Sequencing was performed on whole blood, taken in connection with sensitization to the hapten diphenylcyclopropenone (DPC). These receptors were collected from a woman aged 45 to 65 with alopecia areata. Some clones in this sample may be carry-over from other donors' samples.

This chain connects TRBV6-1 to TRBJ2-3; no reliable D call. Germline V gives CDR1 MNHNS, CDR2 SASEGT. The CDR3 contains 12 residues. V was shortened by 5 bases and J by 11 bases, with 14 bases between the two germline ends. Here the CDR3 DNA reads TGTGCCAGCAGTAAGGAACTTCGAGGGCAGTATTTT. Protein: CASSKELRGQYF.

At least ten counts were recorded for this clonotype. The chain carries TRBV5-1 and TRBJ2-1; TRBD1 matches 9 bases. This CDR3 region has 15 residues. V lost 0 bases, J lost 9 bases, and 7 bases stayed unmatched. Germline CDR1 and CDR2: SGHRS and YFSETQ. This chain's CDR3 is CASSLEQGAVFEQFF. The CDR3 DNA reads TGCGCCAGCAGCTTGGAACAGGGGGCCGTTTTTGAGCAGTTCTTC.

This clonotype came up many times. The CDR3 DNA reads as TGTGCCAGCTCACCATCGGAGGCTTCTAATGAAAAACTGTTTTTT. Its protein is CASSPSEASNEKLFF. The chain couples TRBV18 to TRBJ1-4; D call uncertain. The ends were cut back, 2 bases at V and 3 bases at J, with 10 bases in the middle. The CDR3 runs 15 residues. Germline assignment: CDR1 KGHSH and CDR2 LQKENI.

The V and J genes are TRBV9 and TRBJ1-1, with no clear D. This CDR3 spans 15 amino acids. Looked up from germline, CDR1 is SGDLS and CDR2 is YYNGEE. V lost 0 bases and J 4 bases, leaving 13 bases between the germline ends. This CDR3 is CASSVAPTRGTEAFF. The CDR3 nucleotides read TGTGCCAGCAGCGTAGCCCCTACTCGAGGCACTGAAGCTTTCTTT.

This clonotype has more than one count but fewer than ten. J is TRBJ2-7 and V is TRBV4-1, with unresolved D. The CDR3 spans 15 residues. V gave up 1 base and J gave up 2 bases, with 12 bases separating them. Per the germline V gene, CDR1 is MGHRA and CDR2 is YSYEKL. The CDR3 here is CASSQGSGLTYEQYF. The CDR3 bases are TGCGCCAGCAGCCAAGGTTCCGGGTTAACCTACGAGCAGTACTTC.

A remark on this clonotype: With a much larger clone just one base away, this may be a read error. The chain joins TRBV25-1 to TRBJ2-7; D uncertain. This CDR3 contains 11 residues. Per germline, CDR1 MGHDK and CDR2 SYGVNS. The chain's CDR3 is CTSSTLYEQYF. CDR3 sequence (DNA): TGTACCAGCAGTACTCTCTACGAGCAGTACTTC.

This clonotype appeared many times. V is TRBV3-1 and J is TRBJ1-6; D call uncertain. Trimming took off 1 base at V and 0 bases at J, with 7 bases between the two ends. Per the germline V gene, CDR1 is LGHDT and CDR2 is YNNKEL (reference sequence). This CDR3 comprises 16 residues. CDR3 DNA sequence: TGTGCCAGCAGCCAAGGAGCGACCTCCTATAATTCACCCCTCCACTTT. Amino acids: CASSQGATSYNSPLHF.

In its sample, this clonotype was seen a few times. The CDR3 region is CSTPGQVTSYEQYF. CDR3 coding DNA: TGCAGTACACCTGGACAGGTTACGTCCTACGAGCAGTACTTC. The chain recombines TRBV20-1 with TRBJ2-7, with 7 bases aligning to TRBD1. In germline, CDR1 is DFQATT, CDR2 SNEGSKA (reference sequence). V gave up 8 bases and J gave up 1 base; unmatched junction bases: 11. CDR3 size: 14 residues.

This clonotype was seen ten or more times. J is TRBJ1-2 and V is TRBV6-2 or TRBV6-3; perhaps TRBD1 as D (6 bases). Germline V lookup: CDR1 MNHEY, CDR2 SVGEGT. The CDR3 loop spans 13 amino acids. V was trimmed by 9 bases and J by 4 bases, leaving 15 bases between them. The CDR3 reads CASLQGIAYGYTF. In nucleotides, the CDR3 is TGTGCCAGTCTACAGGGAATCGCCTATGGCTACACCTTC.

The chain has TRBV3-1 and TRBJ1-4, with 9 bases lining up with TRBD1. With 3 bases clipped from V and 7 bases from J, the junction kept 9 bases outside the gene matches. The CDR3 is 16 amino acids. Germline V gene lookup returns CDR1 LGHDT and CDR2 YNNKEL (reference sequence). CDR3 in amino acids: CASSHSRGTGSEKLFF. CDR3 DNA: TGTGCCAGCAGCCATTCCCGCGGGACAGGGAGTGAAAAACTGTTTTTT.

The chain links TRBV9 to TRBJ1-2; D not certain. This CDR3 has 15 residues. The germline gives CDR1 SGDLS, CDR2 YYNGEE. Trimming shortened V by 4 bases and J by 0 bases, and 13 bases separated the two germline ends. CDR3 sequence: CASSPTVGANYGYTF. CDR3 sequence (DNA): TGTGCCAGCAGCCCCACGGTCGGGGCTAACTATGGCTACACCTTC.

This clonotype appeared many times. The J gene is TRBJ2-4, the V gene TRBV15; perhaps TRBD1 as D (5 bases). V was shortened by 0 bases and J by 6 bases, with 6 bases between the two germline ends. The CDR3 is made up of 13 amino acids. Germline assignment: CDR1 LNHNV and CDR2 YYDKDF (reference sequence). This chain's CDR3 is CATSRDQGNIQYF. The CDR3 nucleotides read TGTGCCACCAGCAGAGATCAGGGAAACATTCAGTACTTC.

This clonotype was seen repeatedly, ten times or more. V gene TRBV7-3 combines with J gene TRBJ2-1; the D gene is possibly TRBD1 (6 bases). Germline assignment: CDR1 SGHTA and CDR2 FQGTGA. The V and J ends lost 5 bases and 4 bases respectively, with 15 bases between them. This CDR3 has 15 amino acids. In DNA, the CDR3 is TGTGCCAGCAGCCCAACTGGACAGAGTTACAATGAGCAGTTCTTC. It encodes CASSPTGQSYNEQFF.

The CDR3, as DNA: TGCGCCAGCAGGGGGGACAGTCAGTACGAGCAGTACTTC. Protein sequence: CASRGDSQYEQYF. This chain joins TRBV5-1 and TRBJ2-7; 7 bases are a match to TRBD1. The J segment lost 4 bases and the V segment lost 5 bases, leaving 6 bases of the junction unmatched. Germline-derived CDR1 and CDR2 are SGHRS and YFSETQ. CDR3 size: 13 residues.

This clonotype has only a few counts. V gene TRBV12-3 or TRBV12-4 combines with J gene TRBJ1-1; D is unresolved. Trimming took off 1 base at V and 0 bases at J, with 9 bases between the two ends. The CDR3 loop spans 15 amino acids. CDR3 nucleotide sequence: TGTGCCAGCAGTTTAGATGGCAGGATGAACACTGAAGCTTTCTTT. Its translation is CASSLDGRMNTEAFF.

This clonotype was counted many times. This chain joins TRBV3-1 and TRBJ2-6; the D gene is possibly TRBD1 (7 bases). The V and J ends lost 3 bases and 3 bases respectively, with 15 bases between them. The CDR3 length is 17 residues. Per germline, CDR1 LGHDT and CDR2 YNNKEL (reference sequence). This chain's CDR3 is CASSHGDSGFGANVLTF. CDR3 DNA: TGTGCCAGCAGCCATGGGGACAGCGGGTTTGGGGCCAACGTCCTGACTTTC.

This clonotype was seen repeatedly, ten times or more. CDR3 sequence reads: CASRTSGAYEQYF. CDR3 in DNA: TGCGCCAGCAGGACTAGCGGGGCCTACGAGCAGTACTTC. The rearrangement joins TRBV5-1 to TRBJ2-7; 11 nucleotides match TRBD2. The CDR3 is made up of 13 amino acids. Germline loops: CDR1 SGHRS, CDR2 YFSETQ. V lost 5 bases and J lost 2; bases outside the gene matches: 0.

V usage is TRBV29-1 and J usage is TRBJ2-1; 8 bases map to TRBD2. J lost 7 bases, V lost 3 bases, and 8 bases had no gene match. CDR1 and CDR2 (germline): SQVTM, ANQGSEA. The CDR3 loop spans 14 amino acids. The CDR3 DNA is TGCAGCGTTGATTTGGGACTAGGGACGAATGAGCAGTTCTTC. Its protein is CSVDLGLGTNEQFF.

This clonotype has a count of ten or more. The chain couples TRBV5-6 to TRBJ2-3; 9 bases are a match to TRBD2. Germline V gene data show CDR1 as SGHDT and CDR2 as YYEEEE. Trimming at V came to 4 bases and at J to 5 bases, leaving 11 bases not matched to a gene. CDR3 length equals 16 residues. CDR3 sequence (DNA): TGTGCCAGCAGCCCCTTTCGAGCGGGGGGTATAGATACGCAGTATTTT. Amino acids: CASSPFRAGGIDTQYF.

Notes on this clonotype: Compared with germline, one end of the junction differs, possibly owing to a read error. The chain is built from TRBV7-9 and TRBJ2-1, with TRBD2 matching 8 bases. Germline CDR1 is SEHNR and CDR2 is FQNEAQ (reference sequence). The CDR3 extends over 18 amino acids. CDR3: CACSFALSGESSYNEQFF. As DNA, the CDR3 is TGTGCCTGCAGCTTCGCTCTTAGCGGGGAGAGCTCCTACAATGAGCAGTTCTTC.

This sequence joins TRBV20-1 and TRBJ1-5; possible D gene TRBD1, 5 bases. Germline V gene lookup returns CDR1 DFQATT and CDR2 SNEGSKA (reference sequence). Trimming left V 5 bases short and J 0 bases short, with 11 bases between. The CDR3 is 14 amino acids. The DNA for the CDR3 is TGCAGTGCTTACAGGACCGCTAGCAATCAGCCCCAGCATTTT. It yields the protein CSAYRTASNQPQHF.